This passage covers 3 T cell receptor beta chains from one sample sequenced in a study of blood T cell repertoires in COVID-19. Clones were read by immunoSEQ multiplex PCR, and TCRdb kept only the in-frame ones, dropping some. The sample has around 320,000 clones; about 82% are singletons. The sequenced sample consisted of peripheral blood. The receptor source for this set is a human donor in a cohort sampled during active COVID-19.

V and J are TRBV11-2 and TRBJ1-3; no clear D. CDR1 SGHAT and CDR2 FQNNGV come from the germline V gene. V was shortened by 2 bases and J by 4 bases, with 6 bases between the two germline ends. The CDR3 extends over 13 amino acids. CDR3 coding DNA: TGTGCCAGCAGCTTACTTAGAGGAAACACCATATATTTT. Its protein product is CASSLLRGNTIYF.

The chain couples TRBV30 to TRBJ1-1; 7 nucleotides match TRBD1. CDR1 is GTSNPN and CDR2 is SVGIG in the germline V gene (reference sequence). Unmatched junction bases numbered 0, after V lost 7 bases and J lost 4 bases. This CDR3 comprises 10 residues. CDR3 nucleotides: TGTGCCTACAGGGGCACTGAAGCTTTCTTT. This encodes CAYRGTEAFF.

The CDR3 here is CASSPRVNYGYTF. For the CDR3, the DNA is TGTGCCAGCAGCCCTCGGGTCAACTATGGCTACACCTTC. This chain joins TRBV12-3 or TRBV12-4 and TRBJ1-2; D unclear. This CDR3 spans 13 amino acids. Trimming removed 6 bases from V and 2 bases from J, with 10 bases in between.